The text below deals with one T cell receptor (beta chain). Germline values: CDR1 LNHNV, CDR2 YYDKDF (reference sequence). CDR3 length: 13 amino acids. Trimming took 8 bases from V and 0 from J, leaving 8 bases between them. The entry originates in a study of robustness of blood B and T cell sequencing. The cDNA carried a universal priming site added by a 5' template-switch oligo. A 12-nucleotide random UMI in the template-switch oligo labeled every cDNA molecule. TCRdb re-derived calls from the PCR reads in MiXCR, one entry per CDR3 protein. This sample has around 1,600 distinct CDR3 sequences, with approximately 67% found just once. TCR beta repertoires were quantified from mRNA rather than genomic DNA. No cell sorting was done; RNA was extracted from buffy coat leukocytes.

The chain carries TRBV15 and TRBJ1-5, with no clear D. The sequencing sample was made of peripheral blood. This TCR derives from a human donor in good health. The DNA of the CDR3 is TGTGCCACCTCCTACGGTAGCAATCAGCCCCAGCATTTT. Translating it yields CATSYGSNQPQHF.